Following are 32 T cell receptor beta chains from one sample sequenced in a study of neurological immune-mediated disorders. TCRdb re-called the 5' RACE reads through MiXCR, storing one row per CDR3 protein. Of over 55,000 distinct CDR3 sequences in the sample, about 2.5% were seen once. Sequences were obtained from PBMCs. The receptors here all came from a man between 45 and 60 years old with multiple sclerosis.

This clonotype came up many times. This chain's CDR3 is CASSVGLPGELFF. CDR3 DNA sequence: TGTGCCAGCAGCGTGGGACTTCCCGGGGAGCTGTTTTTT. The chain links TRBV3-1 to TRBJ2-2; maybe TRBD2 (6 bases). The V and J ends lost 5 bases and 6 bases respectively, with 10 bases between them. Per germline, CDR1 LGHDT and CDR2 YNNKEL (reference sequence). This CDR3 has 13 amino acids.

This clonotype has a count of ten or more. The V gene is TRBV7-9, the J gene TRBJ2-1; D is unresolved. Germline V gives CDR1 SEHNR, CDR2 FQNEAQ (reference sequence). V lost 0 bases and J 7 bases, leaving 16 bases between the germline ends. The length of the CDR3 is 16 residues. CDR3: CASSLASGQNTNEQFF. The CDR3 DNA follows: TGTGCCAGCAGCTTAGCCTCCGGGCAGAATACTAATGAGCAGTTCTTC.

This clonotype came up many times. The chain links TRBV7-2 to TRBJ1-2, with a weak D call TRBD1 (5 bases). This CDR3 region has 16 residues. V was shortened by 1 base and J by 0 bases, with 12 bases between the two germline ends. Germline CDR1 SGHTA, CDR2 FQGNSA. The CDR3 protein is CASSLEGTRSNYGYTF. DNA of the CDR3: TGTGCCAGCAGCTTAGAAGGGACGAGATCTAACTATGGCTACACCTTC.

This clonotype came up many times. The V gene is TRBV7-8, the J gene TRBJ1-2; TRBD1 is a possible D gene (5 bases). Per germline, CDR1 SGHVS and CDR2 FQNEAQ. Trimming removed 6 bases from V and 6 bases from J, with 17 bases in between. The CDR3 totals 14 residues. Here the CDR3 DNA reads TGTGCCAGCAGTCGGACGGGCCGGGACCATGGCTACACCTTC. Protein sequence: CASSRTGRDHGYTF.

This clonotype has ten or more counts. V is TRBV7-9 and J is TRBJ2-4; weak D call: TRBD2 (6 bases). The length of the CDR3 is 15 residues. V lost 4 bases and J lost 0, with 10 bases in between. The germline gives CDR1 SEHNR, CDR2 FQNEAQ (reference sequence). The CDR3 bases are TGTGCCAGCAGCTCTGGGACTCTAGCCAAAAACATTCAGTACTTC. Its translation is CASSSGTLAKNIQYF.

This clonotype was observed many times. This sequence joins TRBV10-3 and TRBJ1-5, with 7 bases that match TRBD1. The germline CDR1 and CDR2 sequences are ENHRY and SYGVKD. J lost 4 bases, V lost 3 bases, and 6 bases had no gene match. The CDR3 covers 15 residues. The CDR3 loop is CAISDGQEGNQPQHF. CDR3 nucleotides: TGTGCCATCAGTGACGGACAGGAGGGGAATCAGCCCCAGCATTTT.

Many counts were recorded for this clonotype. The genes are TRBV6-6 and TRBJ2-7; 9 bases match TRBD2. V was clipped by 7 bases and J by 4 bases; unmatched bases: 11. Per germline, CDR1 MNHNY and CDR2 SVGAGI (reference sequence). The CDR3 runs 15 residues. CDR3: CASTLTAGGQYEQYF. The CDR3 nucleotides are TGTGCCAGCACCCTCACCGCGGGGGGGCAGTACGAGCAGTACTTC.

In its sample, this clonotype was seen many times. This chain joins TRBV7-2 and TRBJ1-1; TRBD1 matches at 10 bases. The trim removed 5 bases at V and 2 bases at J, leaving 5 bases unmatched. Germline CDR1 is SGHTA and CDR2 is FQGNSA. The CDR3 length is 15 residues. The CDR3 region is CASSLDRGRNTEAFF. CDR3 in DNA: TGTGCCAGCAGCCTGGACAGGGGGAGAAACACTGAAGCTTTCTTT. The complete variable domain, with remaining parts taken from reference TRBV7-2 and TRBJ1-1, reads GAGVSQSPSNKVTEKGKDVELRCDPISGHTALYWYRQSLGQGLEFLIYFQGNSAPDKSGLPSDRFSAERTGGSVSTLTIQRTQQEDSAVYLCASSLDRGRNTEAFFGQGTRLTVV.

This clonotype was detected many times. The V call is TRBV18, the J call TRBJ1-1; no firm D call. Germline V CDR1 and CDR2: KGHSH, LQKENI. V dropped 3 bases and J dropped 1 base, with 12 bases sitting between them. This CDR3 contains 15 residues. For the CDR3, the DNA is TGTGCCAGCTCACCCCCGTCCTTGGGGAACACTGAAGCTTTCTTT. This encodes CASSPPSLGNTEAFF. Together with reference TRBV18 and TRBJ1-1, the CDR3 gives the full variable domain: NAGVMQNPRHLVRRRGQEARLRCSPMKGHSHVYWYRQLPEEGLKFMVYLQKENIIDESGMPKERFSAEFPKEGPSILRIQQVVRGDSAAYFCASSPPSLGNTEAFFGQGTRLTVV.

At least ten counts were recorded for this clonotype. This chain connects TRBV6-2 or TRBV6-3 to TRBJ1-1; perhaps TRBD1 as D (6 bases). The CDR3 consists of 14 residues. CDR1 is MNHEY, CDR2 SVGEGT, per germline. Trimming stripped 6 bases from V and 3 bases from J, with 14 bases between. The CDR3 loop reads CASRDGGLDTEAFF. The CDR3 DNA reads TGTGCCAGCAGGGACGGGGGGCTCGACACTGAAGCTTTCTTT.

This clonotype has a count of ten or more. This chain uses TRBV20-1 with TRBJ2-5; weak D call: TRBD1 (6 bases). V was cut by 5 bases and J by 4 bases, with 14 bases left in between. Germline loops: CDR1 DFQATT, CDR2 SNEGSKA (reference sequence). The CDR3 extends over 13 amino acids. In DNA form, the CDR3 reads TGCAGTGCTGAACAGGGAATAGGAGAGACCCAGTACTTC. Its protein is CSAEQGIGETQYF.

This clonotype was detected many times. The J gene is TRBJ2-2, the V gene TRBV6-1; 12 nucleotides align to TRBD2. The junction had 3 bases not matched to a gene; V was cut back by 2 bases and J by 2 bases. CDR3 length: 17 amino acids. Germline values: CDR1 MNHNS, CDR2 SASEGT. The CDR3 protein is CASSESSGGANTGELFF. The CDR3 bases are TGTGCCAGCAGTGAATCTAGCGGGGGGGCTAACACCGGGGAGCTGTTTTTT.

There are many counts of this clonotype. The V gene is TRBV5-6, the J gene TRBJ1-4; D not certain. Germline CDR1 is SGHDT and CDR2 is YYEEEE. The germline V and J ends were trimmed by 3 bases and 6 bases, with 12 bases remaining between them. The CDR3 has 14 amino acids. The CDR3 sequence is CASSSPPSDEKLFF. The CDR3 region has the DNA TGTGCCAGCAGCTCCCCCCCTTCGGATGAAAAACTGTTTTTT.

V and J are TRBV18 and TRBJ1-6, with 8 bases aligning to TRBD1. Germline V gene data show CDR1 as KGHSH and CDR2 as LQKENI. The CDR3 spans 17 residues. The V and J ends lost 6 bases and 10 bases, in that order; junction bases with no gene match: 17. CDR3 in DNA: TGTGCCAGCTCTCAGCGGGCCCGCACAGGGGGAAGGTCACCCCTCCACTTT. Translation: CASSQRARTGGRSPLHF.

At least ten counts were recorded for this clonotype. The CDR3 DNA is TGCAGTGCTGCTCGACAGGGGCACGGAGAGACCCAGTACTTC. Translating it yields CSAARQGHGETQYF. The V and J genes are TRBV20-1 and TRBJ2-5; 8 bases agree with TRBD1. From germline, CDR1 is DFQATT and CDR2 SNEGSKA (reference sequence). Losses at the gene ends were 5 bases for V and 4 bases for J; bases not matched to a gene: 9. This CDR3 has 14 residues.

This clonotype has a count of ten or more. The CDR3 DNA follows: TGTGCCAGCAGCCCGGGGCCAGGGGAACATAATTCACCCCTCCACTTT. It is translated as CASSPGPGEHNSPLHF. The chain uses TRBV5-6 and TRBJ1-6; D is perhaps TRBD1 (6 bases). Trimming took off 4 bases at V and 5 bases at J, with 16 bases between the two ends. This CDR3 has 16 residues. In germline, CDR1 is SGHDT, CDR2 YYEEEE.

This clonotype was observed many times. The chain links TRBV10-3 to TRBJ1-5; D not certain. V was cut by 8 bases and J by 9 bases, with 14 bases left in between. CDR3 length: 12 amino acids. CDR1 is ENHRY, CDR2 SYGVKD, per germline. CDR3 in DNA: TGTGCCATCTGGAATAACGATGGGCCCCAGCATTTT. Translation gives CAIWNNDGPQHF.

Many counts were recorded for this clonotype. The CDR3 loop reads CSADGLAGGVTDTQYF. In DNA, the CDR3 is TGCAGTGCTGACGGACTAGCGGGGGGGGTCACAGATACGCAGTATTTT. The chain couples TRBV20-1 to TRBJ2-3, with 15 nucleotides matching TRBD2. The germline gives CDR1 DFQATT, CDR2 SNEGSKA (reference sequence). The junction had 5 bases not matched to a gene; V was cut back by 5 bases and J by 2 bases. The CDR3 extends over 16 amino acids.

By proportion, this clonotype is medium-sized. As DNA, the CDR3 is TGCGCCAGCAGCCTGGGACAGCTCTACGAGCAGTACTTC. The encoded protein is CASSLGQLYEQYF. The chain carries TRBV5-1 and TRBJ2-7, with 7 bases that match TRBD1. There are 13 residues in the CDR3. V dropped 4 bases and J dropped 3; count of bases not matched to a gene: 4. Germline V gene lookup returns CDR1 SGHRS and CDR2 YFSETQ.

Ten or more counts support this clonotype. The rearrangement uses TRBV11-3 and TRBJ2-1, with 9 bases identical to TRBD1. The V and J ends lost 5 bases and 5 bases, in that order; junction bases with no gene match: 7. Germline V gene data show CDR1 as SGHNT and CDR2 as YENEEA. The CDR3 loop spans 15 amino acids. For the CDR3, the DNA is TGTGCCAGCAGCCCGCCCGGACAGGGGCACAATGAGCAGTTCTTC. Its translation: CASSPPGQGHNEQFF.

This clonotype has a count of ten or more. The chain is built from TRBV7-2 and TRBJ1-6; maybe TRBD1 (5 bases). Between the trimmed V and J ends, which lost 7 bases and 4 bases, there was a span of 14 bases. Per the germline V gene, CDR1 is SGHTA and CDR2 is FQGNSA. The CDR3 spans 15 residues. This CDR3 is CASNPVAGYNSPLHF. Written as DNA, the CDR3 is TGTGCCAGCAACCCTGTGGCAGGGTATAATTCACCCCTCCACTTT.

This clonotype was picked up a small number of times. The V and J genes are TRBV5-1 and TRBJ1-6; D perhaps matches TRBD1 (5 bases). The V end lost 4 bases, the J end lost 6 bases, and 20 bases lay between the germline ends. The CDR3 consists of 17 residues. CDR1 is SGHRS, CDR2 YFSETQ, per germline. CDR3 bases: TGCGCCAGCAGCCTCGGCGGAGGGGTGGAAAGTAATTCACCCCTCCACTTT. Translated, it gives CASSLGGGVESNSPLHF.

This clonotype was seen at least ten times. V and J are TRBV12-3 or TRBV12-4 and TRBJ1-5; the match to TRBD1 covers 10 bases. V lost 4 bases, J lost 3 bases, and 6 bases stayed unmatched. This CDR3 has 16 amino acids. Written as DNA, the CDR3 is TGTGCCAGCAGTTCACGGACAGGGGGAGACAATCAGCCCCAGCATTTT. Protein sequence: CASSSRTGGDNQPQHF.

This clonotype has ten or more counts. This rearrangement joins TRBV6-1 to TRBJ1-1; 7 nucleotides agree with TRBD1. V shed 2 bases and J 3 bases; nucleotides not matched to a gene: 15. This CDR3 is built from 18 residues. Germline assignment: CDR1 MNHNS and CDR2 SASEGT. As DNA, the CDR3 is TGTGCCAGCAGTGAATTGAACAGGGGACAGCTTTTCTACACTGAAGCTTTCTTT. Translated: CASSELNRGQLFYTEAFF.

This clonotype came up many times. The chain combines TRBV5-1 with TRBJ1-1; 8 bases fit TRBD1. CDR1 and CDR2 from the germline V gene are SGHRS and YFSETQ. Trimming cost V 2 bases and J 4 bases; bases outside gene matches: 4. This CDR3 contains 14 residues. The CDR3: CASSLGQGGTEAFF. Written as DNA, the CDR3 is TGCGCCAGCAGCTTAGGACAGGGAGGCACTGAAGCTTTCTTT.

This clonotype came up many times. The chain links TRBV5-1 to TRBJ2-5; no clear D gene. Germline V gene sequence: CDR1 SGHRS, CDR2 YFSETQ. This CDR3 contains 11 residues. The V and J ends lost 2 bases and 1 base respectively, with 0 bases between them. The CDR3 nucleotides read TGCGCCAGCAGCTTCCAAGAGACCCAGTACTTC. Protein: CASSFQETQYF.

Many counts were recorded for this clonotype. V and J are TRBV6-5 and TRBJ1-2, with a possible D match to TRBD1 (5 bases). The CDR3 runs to 12 residues. The germline gives CDR1 MNHEY, CDR2 SVGAGI. V was clipped by 5 bases and J by 4 bases, with 8 bases between them. As DNA, the CDR3 is TGTGCCAGCAGTGAGGGGTTCTATGGCTACACCTTC. The encoded protein is CASSEGFYGYTF.

This clonotype was counted at least ten times. V is TRBV2 and J is TRBJ2-2, with TRBD1 matching over 12 bases. Germline V gene data show CDR1 as SNHLY and CDR2 as FYNNEI. V gave up 0 bases and J gave up 6 bases; unmatched junction bases: 5. This CDR3 has 17 amino acids. CDR3: CASSEARGQGAAGELFF. The CDR3 DNA reads TGTGCCAGCAGTGAAGCGCGGGGACAGGGGGCCGCCGGGGAGCTGTTTTTT.

This clonotype was observed at least ten times. V usage is TRBV20-1 and J usage is TRBJ1-1, with D possibly being TRBD1 (6 bases). The CDR3 contains 12 residues. Germline CDR1 is DFQATT and CDR2 is SNEGSKA (reference sequence). As DNA, the CDR3 is TGCAGGGGGGGCCGGGTAGGCACTGAAGCTTTCTTT. Its translation: CRGGRVGTEAFF.

This clonotype has a count of ten or more. The chain joins TRBV6-1 to TRBJ2-7; the D gene is possibly TRBD1 (6 bases). This CDR3 is 13 amino acids long. Germline-derived CDR1 and CDR2 are MNHNS and SASEGT. Trimming removed 4 bases at V and 3 bases at J, with 10 bases between. The CDR3 nucleotides are TGTGCCAGCAGTGTTCGGGACAACTACGAGCAGTACTTC. It yields the protein CASSVRDNYEQYF.

This clonotype occurred many times. The chain couples TRBV6-6 to TRBJ1-4; TRBD1 might be the D (5 bases). The germline V gene encodes CDR1 MNHNY and CDR2 SVGAGI (reference sequence). V shed 0 bases and J shed 4 bases, with 9 bases lying between them. The CDR3 runs to 15 residues. The DNA for the CDR3 is TGTGCCAGCAGTTACTCGGGGGGAATTAATGAAAAACTGTTTTTT. Residues: CASSYSGGINEKLFF.

As concerns this clonotype: This could be a read error, since a much larger clone is one nucleotide away. The chain uses TRBV5-1 and TRBJ2-2, with D tentatively TRBD1 or TRBD2 (6 bases each). There are 15 residues in the CDR3. The germline V and J ends were trimmed by 4 bases and 7 bases, with 17 bases remaining between them. Germline CDR1 is SGHRS and CDR2 is YFSETQ. The chain's CDR3 is CASSHQTGGFGELFF. The CDR3 DNA reads TGCGCCAGCAGCCACCAGACAGGAGGGTTCGGGGAGCTGTTTTTT.